A single sample gave rise to the 10 T cell receptor beta chains below, sequenced in a study of identical twins. TCRdb independently ran MiXCR on the 5' RACE reads; one entry per CDR3 protein. The sample holds hundreds of thousands of distinct CDR3 sequences, less than 9.5% seen once. Sequenced: memory (CD45RO+) T cells sorted from blood. These TCRs come from a woman aged 18 to 35 in good health.

The sample holds many counts of this clonotype. The chain has TRBV6-1 and TRBJ1-1, with no clear D. Germline V gene data show CDR1 as MNHNS and CDR2 as SASEGT. The ends were cut back, 5 bases at V and 3 bases at J, with 7 bases in the middle. CDR3 length equals 12 residues. As DNA, the CDR3 is TGTGCCAGCAGTAAAAGGCACACTGAAGCTTTCTTT. Translated, it gives CASSKRHTEAFF.

The chain links TRBV12-3 or TRBV12-4 to TRBJ2-1; 10 positions match TRBD2. This CDR3 is 14 amino acids long. The trim removed 5 bases at V and 7 bases at J, leaving 5 bases unmatched. The CDR3 protein is CASSSGGAINEQFF. The DNA of the CDR3 is TGTGCCAGCAGTAGCGGGGGGGCAATAAATGAGCAGTTCTTC.

V is TRBV11-2 and J is TRBJ2-7; 14 bases agree with TRBD2. The CDR3 extends over 15 amino acids. CDR1 SGHAT and CDR2 FQNNGV come from the germline V gene. Trimming took 4 bases from V and 6 from J; bases not matched to a gene: 5. CDR3 sequence: CASSSGLAGAREQYF. CDR3 DNA: TGTGCCAGCAGCTCGGGACTAGCGGGAGCTCGCGAGCAGTACTTC.

The rearrangement links TRBV23-1 to TRBJ2-1; a weak D match, TRBD1 (5 bases). TRBV23-1 is classed as an ORF, of uncertain function. This CDR3 contains 16 residues. Deletions cut 6 bases from V and 4 bases from J, with 19 bases between. The CDR3 bases are TGCGCCAGCAGCCGACCAACAGGAATCTCTTACAATGAGCAGTTCTTC. It yields the protein CASSRPTGISYNEQFF.

This clonotype was detected only a few times. This chain connects TRBV20-1 to TRBJ1-2; no clear D. Per germline, CDR1 DFQATT and CDR2 SNEGSKA (reference sequence). V lost 5 bases and J lost 8, with 15 bases in between. The CDR3 covers 12 residues. CDR3 nucleotides: TGCAGTGCTCCAATCAACGTTGGGGGCTACACCTTC. This translates into CSAPINVGGYTF.

V and J are TRBV5-1 and TRBJ1-1; D uncertain. The CDR3 is made up of 13 amino acids. Germline V CDR1 and CDR2: SGHRS, YFSETQ. V lost 2 bases and J 6 bases, leaving 11 bases between the germline ends. This CDR3 is CASSFAKDAEAFF. DNA of the CDR3: TGCGCCAGCAGCTTCGCGAAGGACGCTGAAGCTTTCTTT.

This clonotype was seen a few times. The J gene is TRBJ2-3, the V gene TRBV11-3, with D perhaps TRBD2 (5 bases). This CDR3 is 15 amino acids long. The germline V and J ends were trimmed by 7 bases and 6 bases, with 20 bases remaining between them. Germline CDR1 and CDR2: SGHNT and YENEEA. The DNA for the CDR3 is TGTGCCAGCACCCTAGGACGGGAAGAGGTGGATACGCAGTATTTT. Protein product: CASTLGREEVDTQYF.

This clonotype was picked up many times. V and J are TRBV29-1 and TRBJ1-4, with a weak D call TRBD1 (5 bases). Per germline, CDR1 SQVTM and CDR2 ANQGSEA. The V end lost 4 bases, the J end lost 2 bases, and 11 bases lay between the germline ends. The CDR3 has 14 residues. This CDR3 is CSVGYRGTNEKLFF. CDR3 nucleotide sequence: TGCAGCGTTGGCTACCGGGGGACTAATGAAAAACTGTTTTTT.

This clonotype was observed a few times. V gene TRBV11-2 combines with J gene TRBJ2-3; weak D call: TRBD1 (6 bases). Trimming took off 0 bases at V and 1 base at J, with 14 bases between the two ends. The CDR3 runs to 17 residues. CDR1 and CDR2 from the germline V gene are SGHAT and FQNNGV. CDR3 residues: CASSLDHREGGTDTQYF. The CDR3 bases are TGTGCCAGCAGCTTAGACCACAGGGAAGGAGGCACAGATACGCAGTATTTT. The variable domain in full, with the rest retrieved from reference TRBV11-2 and TRBJ2-3, is EAGVAQSPRYKIIEKRQSVAFWCNPISGHATLYWYQQILGQGPKLLIQFQNNGVVDDSQLPKDRFSAERLKGVDSTLKIQPAKLEDSAVYLCASSLDHREGGTDTQYFGPGTRLTVL.

This chain joins TRBV20-1 and TRBJ2-7; TRBD1 matches at 8 bases. CDR1 and CDR2 from the germline V gene are DFQATT and SNEGSKA (reference sequence). J was trimmed by 6 bases and V by 3 bases; bases with no gene match: 4. CDR3 length equals 12 residues. CDR3 bases: TGCAGTGCTAGGGAACAGGGGGGCGAGCAGTACTTC. It is translated as CSAREQGGEQYF.